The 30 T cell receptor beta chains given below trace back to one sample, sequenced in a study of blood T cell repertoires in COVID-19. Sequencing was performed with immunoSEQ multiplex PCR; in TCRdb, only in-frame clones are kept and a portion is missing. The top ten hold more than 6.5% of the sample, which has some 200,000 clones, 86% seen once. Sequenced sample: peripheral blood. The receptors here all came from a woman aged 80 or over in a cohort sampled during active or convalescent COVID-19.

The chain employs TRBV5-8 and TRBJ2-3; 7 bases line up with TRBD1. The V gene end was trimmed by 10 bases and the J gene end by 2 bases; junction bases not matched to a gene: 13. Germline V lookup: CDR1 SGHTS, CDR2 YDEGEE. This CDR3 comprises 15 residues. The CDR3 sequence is CAWTKLGGNTDTQYF. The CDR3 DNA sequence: TGTGCCTGGACAAAGTTAGGGGGCAACACAGATACGCAGTATTTT.

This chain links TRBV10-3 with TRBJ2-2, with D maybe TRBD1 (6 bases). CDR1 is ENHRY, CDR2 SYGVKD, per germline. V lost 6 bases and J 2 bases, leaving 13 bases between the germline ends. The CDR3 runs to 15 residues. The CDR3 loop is CAISDRTRNTGELFF. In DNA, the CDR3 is TGTGCCATCAGCGACAGGACGAGAAACACCGGGGAGCTGTTTTTT.

CDR3 protein: CASSIYVGGQPQHF. The CDR3 region has the DNA TGTGCCAGTAGTATTTACGTGGGCGGGCAGCCCCAGCATTTT. The rearrangement uses TRBV19 and TRBJ1-5, with D hard to call. CDR3 length: 14 residues. V lost 3 bases to trimming and J lost 7 bases, with 13 bases between them. Per germline, CDR1 LNHDA and CDR2 SQIVND (reference sequence). The full variable domain, rest sourced from reference TRBV19 and TRBJ1-5, is DGGITQSPKYLFRKEGQNVTLSCEQNLNHDAMYWYRQDPGQGLRLIYYSQIVNDFQKGDIAEGYSVSREKKESFPLTVTSAQKNPTAFYLCASSIYVGGQPQHFGDGTRLSIL.

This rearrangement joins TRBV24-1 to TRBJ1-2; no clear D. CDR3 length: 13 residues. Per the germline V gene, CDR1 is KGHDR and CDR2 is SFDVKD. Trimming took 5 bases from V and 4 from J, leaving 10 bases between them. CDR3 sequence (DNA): TGTGCCACCAGTGTTAGTTCTTTCTATGGCTACACCTTC. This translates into CATSVSSFYGYTF.

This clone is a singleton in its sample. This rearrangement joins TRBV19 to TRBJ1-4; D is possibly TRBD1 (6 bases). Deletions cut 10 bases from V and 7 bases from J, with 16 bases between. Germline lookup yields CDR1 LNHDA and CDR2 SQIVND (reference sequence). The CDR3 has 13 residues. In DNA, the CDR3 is TGTGCCACAAACCGGGGGGCGCGTGAAAAACTGTTTTTT. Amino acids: CATNRGAREKLFF.

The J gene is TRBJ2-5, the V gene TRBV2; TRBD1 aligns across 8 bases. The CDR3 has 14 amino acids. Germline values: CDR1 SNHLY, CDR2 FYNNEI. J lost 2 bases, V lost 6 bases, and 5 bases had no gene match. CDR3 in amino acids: CASSRTGRQETQYF. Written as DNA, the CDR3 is TGTGCCAGCAGCCGGACAGGGAGGCAAGAGACCCAGTACTTC.

In DNA form, the CDR3 reads TGTGCCAGCAGCTTGGCCGTGGGGACAGGTTTTGGAGCTTTCTTT. Translation: CASSLAVGTGFGAFF. V usage is TRBV5-6 and J usage is TRBJ1-1; 8 bases align to TRBD1. J gave up 10 bases and V 0 bases, and 11 bases lay outside the gene matches. The germline CDR1 and CDR2 sequences are SGHDT and YYEEEE. This CDR3 contains 15 residues.

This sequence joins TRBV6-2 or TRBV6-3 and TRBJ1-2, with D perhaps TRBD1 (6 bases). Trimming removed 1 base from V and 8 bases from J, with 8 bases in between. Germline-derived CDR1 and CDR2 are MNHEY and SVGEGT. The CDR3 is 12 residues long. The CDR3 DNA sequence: TGTGCCAGCAGTTACTACAGGGAAGGCTACACCTTC. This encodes CASSYYREGYTF.

Here the CDR3 reads CATKAGGTDTQYF. The DNA for the CDR3 is TGCGCCACAAAAGCGGGAGGGACAGATACGCAGTATTTT. The chain employs TRBV5-1 and TRBJ2-3, with 10 bases identical to TRBD2. Germline V lookup: CDR1 SGHRS, CDR2 YFSETQ. The CDR3 totals 13 residues. Trimming removed 9 bases from V and 3 bases from J; junction bases left unmatched: 4. Full variable domain (rest looked up from reference TRBV5-1 and TRBJ2-3): KAGVTQTPRYLIKTRGQQVTLSCSPISGHRSVSWYQQTPGQGLQFLFEYFSETQRNKGNFPGRFSGRQFSNSRSEMNVSTLELGDSALYLCATKAGGTDTQYFGPGTRLTVL.

The CDR3 DNA reads as TGTGCCAGCCTCCGAGGCGGGGAGCTGTTTTTT. Amino acid sequence: CASLRGGELFF. The V and J genes are TRBV6-5 and TRBJ2-2; D is unclear. Germline lookup yields CDR1 MNHEY and CDR2 SVGAGI. The CDR3 contains 11 residues. Trimming stripped 8 bases from V and 7 bases from J, with 8 bases between.

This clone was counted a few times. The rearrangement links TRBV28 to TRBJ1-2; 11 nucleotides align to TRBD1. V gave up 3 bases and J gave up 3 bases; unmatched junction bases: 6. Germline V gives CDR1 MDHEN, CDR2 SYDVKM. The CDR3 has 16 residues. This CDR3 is CASSFLGQGEYYGYTF. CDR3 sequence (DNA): TGTGCCAGCAGTTTCCTGGGACAGGGGGAATACTATGGCTACACCTTC.

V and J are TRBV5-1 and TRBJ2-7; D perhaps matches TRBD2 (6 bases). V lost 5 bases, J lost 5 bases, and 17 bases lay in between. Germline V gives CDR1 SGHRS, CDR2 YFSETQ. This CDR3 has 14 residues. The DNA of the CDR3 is TGCGCCAGCAGTTGGGGGTACACGGGAGACGAGCAGTACGTC. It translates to CASSWGYTGDEQYV.

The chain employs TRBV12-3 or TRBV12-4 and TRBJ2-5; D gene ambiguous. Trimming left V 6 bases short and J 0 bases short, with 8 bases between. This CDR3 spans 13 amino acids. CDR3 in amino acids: CASSAGYQETQYF. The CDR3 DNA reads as TGTGCCAGCAGCGCCGGTTACCAAGAGACCCAGTACTTC.

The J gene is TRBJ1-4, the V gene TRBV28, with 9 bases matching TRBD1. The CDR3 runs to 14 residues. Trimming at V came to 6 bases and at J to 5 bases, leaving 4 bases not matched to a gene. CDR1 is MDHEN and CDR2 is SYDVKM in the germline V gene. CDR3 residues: CASSLGQGNEKLFF. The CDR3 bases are TGTGCCAGCAGCCTCGGACAGGGGAATGAAAAACTGTTTTTT.

This chain's CDR3 is CASSPPPGRETQYF. CDR3 DNA: TGTGCCAGCTCACCACCCCCAGGCAGAGAGACCCAGTACTTC. The V and J genes are TRBV18 and TRBJ2-5; D gene ambiguous. The germline V gene encodes CDR1 KGHSH and CDR2 LQKENI. The ends were cut back, 0 bases at V and 4 bases at J, with 9 bases in the middle. The CDR3 loop spans 14 amino acids.

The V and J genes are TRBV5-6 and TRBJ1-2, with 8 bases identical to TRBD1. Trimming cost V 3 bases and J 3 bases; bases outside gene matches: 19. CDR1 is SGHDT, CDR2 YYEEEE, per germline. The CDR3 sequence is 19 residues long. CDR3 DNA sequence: TGTGCCAGCAGCTATCCGGGACAGGAATTCTTTTTGGATTACTATGGCTACACCTTC. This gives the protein CASSYPGQEFFLDYYGYTF.

The CDR3 bases are TGTGCCAGCAGTGAGGACAGTCTAAGGAGCTCCTACGAGCAGTACGTC. Translating it yields CASSEDSLRSSYEQYV. The J gene is TRBJ2-7, the V gene TRBV2, with a tentative D call TRBD1 (6 bases). Trimming left V 3 bases short and J 0 bases short, with 15 bases between. The CDR3 is made up of 16 amino acids. Germline values: CDR1 SNHLY, CDR2 FYNNEI.

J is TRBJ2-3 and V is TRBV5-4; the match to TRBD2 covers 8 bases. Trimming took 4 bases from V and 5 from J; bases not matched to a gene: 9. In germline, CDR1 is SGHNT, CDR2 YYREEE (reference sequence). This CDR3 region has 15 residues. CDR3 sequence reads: CASSGLPGGRDTQYF. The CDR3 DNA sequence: TGTGCCAGCAGCGGGCTACCGGGGGGGAGAGATACGCAGTATTTT.

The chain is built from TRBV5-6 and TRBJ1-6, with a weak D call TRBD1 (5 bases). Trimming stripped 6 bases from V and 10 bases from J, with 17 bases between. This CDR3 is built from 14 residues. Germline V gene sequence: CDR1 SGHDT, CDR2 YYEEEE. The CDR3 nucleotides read TGTGCCAGCACACCAGGGATTGTCACATCACCCCTCCACTTT. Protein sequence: CASTPGIVTSPLHF. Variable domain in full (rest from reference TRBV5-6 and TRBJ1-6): DAGVTQSPTHLIKTRGQQVTLRCSPKSGHDTVSWYQQALGQGPQFIFQYYEEEERQRGNFPDRFSGHQFPNYSSELNVNALLLGDSALYLCASTPGIVTSPLHFGNGTRLTVT.

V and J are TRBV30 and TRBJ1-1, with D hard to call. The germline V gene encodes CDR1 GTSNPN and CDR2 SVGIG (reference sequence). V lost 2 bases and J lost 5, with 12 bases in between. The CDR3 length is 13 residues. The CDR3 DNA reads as TGTGCCTGGAGTCTCCCTGGTGAGACTGAAGCTTTCTTT. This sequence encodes CAWSLPGETEAFF.

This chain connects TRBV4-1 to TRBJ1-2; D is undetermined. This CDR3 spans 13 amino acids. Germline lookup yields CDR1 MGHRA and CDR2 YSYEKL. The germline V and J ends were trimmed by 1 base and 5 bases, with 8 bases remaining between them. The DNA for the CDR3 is TGCGCCAGCAGCCAAGTCGCGGAGTATGGCTACACCTTC. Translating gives CASSQVAEYGYTF.

The CDR3: CASLLGGLMNTIYF. The CDR3 bases are TGTGCCAGTCTGTTAGGGGGCCTAATGAACACCATATATTTT. This rearrangement joins TRBV6-5 to TRBJ1-3, with 7 nucleotides matching TRBD1. Per germline, CDR1 MNHEY and CDR2 SVGAGI. V lost 9 bases, J lost 7 bases, and 12 bases stayed unmatched. The CDR3 loop spans 14 amino acids.

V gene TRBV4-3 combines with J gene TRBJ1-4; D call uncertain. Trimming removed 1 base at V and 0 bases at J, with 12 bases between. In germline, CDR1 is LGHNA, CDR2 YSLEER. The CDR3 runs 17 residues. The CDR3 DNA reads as TGCGCCAGCAGCCAAGTTTCAGCCGGGGCAACTAATGAAAAACTGTTTTTT. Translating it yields CASSQVSAGATNEKLFF.

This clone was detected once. CDR3 sequence (DNA): TGTGCCAGCAGGGGGACAGGGGGTAACACTGAAGCTTTCTTT. This codes for CASRGTGGNTEAFF. The V gene is TRBV5-6, the J gene TRBJ1-1, with 11 bases that match TRBD1. The CDR3 sequence is 14 residues long. In germline, CDR1 is SGHDT, CDR2 YYEEEE. After removal of 5 bases from V and 2 bases from J, the junction contained 2 bases not matched to a gene.

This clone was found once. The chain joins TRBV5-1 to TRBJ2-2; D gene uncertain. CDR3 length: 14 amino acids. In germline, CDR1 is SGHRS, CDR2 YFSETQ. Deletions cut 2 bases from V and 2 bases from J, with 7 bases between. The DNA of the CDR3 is TGCGCCAGCAGCTTAGACATAAACACCGGGGAGCTGTTTTTT. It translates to CASSLDINTGELFF.

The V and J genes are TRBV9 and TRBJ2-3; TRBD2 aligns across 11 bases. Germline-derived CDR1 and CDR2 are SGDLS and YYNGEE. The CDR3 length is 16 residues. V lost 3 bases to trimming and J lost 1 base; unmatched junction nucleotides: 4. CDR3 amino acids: CASSALAGGGTDTQYF. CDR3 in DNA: TGTGCCAGCAGCGCCTTAGCGGGGGGGGGCACAGATACGCAGTATTTT.

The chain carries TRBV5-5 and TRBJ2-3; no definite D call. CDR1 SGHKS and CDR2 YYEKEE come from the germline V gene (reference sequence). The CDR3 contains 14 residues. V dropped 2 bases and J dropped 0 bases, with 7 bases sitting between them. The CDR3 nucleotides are TGTGCCAGCAGCTTTCCAGTTAGCACAGATACGCAGTATTTT. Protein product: CASSFPVSTDTQYF. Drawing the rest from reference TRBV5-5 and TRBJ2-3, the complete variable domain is DAGVTQSPTHLIKTRGQQVTLRCSPISGHKSVSWYQQVLGQGPQFIFQYYEKEERGRGNFPDRFSARQFPNYSSELNVNALLLGDSALYLCASSFPVSTDTQYFGPGTRLTVL.

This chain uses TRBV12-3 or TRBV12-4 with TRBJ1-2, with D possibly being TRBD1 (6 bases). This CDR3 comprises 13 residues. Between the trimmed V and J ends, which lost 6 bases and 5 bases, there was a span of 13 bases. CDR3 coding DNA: TGTGCCAGCAGCTCGGACAGTCGATATGGCTACACCTTC. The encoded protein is CASSSDSRYGYTF.

CDR3 sequence (DNA): TGCGCCAGCAGCCAACGGACAGGCGGCGAGCAGTACGTC. Encoded protein: CASSQRTGGEQYV. The chain has TRBV5-1 and TRBJ2-7; 7 bases line up with TRBD1. The trim removed 4 bases at V and 6 bases at J, leaving 7 bases unmatched. The germline gives CDR1 SGHRS, CDR2 YFSETQ. This CDR3 is 13 amino acids long.

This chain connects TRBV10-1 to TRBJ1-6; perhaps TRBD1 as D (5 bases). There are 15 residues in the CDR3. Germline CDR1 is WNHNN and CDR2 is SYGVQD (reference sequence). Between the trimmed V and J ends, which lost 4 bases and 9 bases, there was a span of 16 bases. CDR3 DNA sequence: TGCGCCAGCAGTGTTTCAGACGCCGGGGGTTCACCCCTCCACTTT. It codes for CASSVSDAGGSPLHF.